This T cell receptor beta chain was sequenced for a study of cytomegalovirus exposure and HLA in healthy donors. Study-level results: Most of the TCR beta V segments (in an earlier analysis) were productive either about 87% or about 30% of the time. Later work associated over 15,000 TCR beta sequences with HLA alleles at 0.05 false discovery rate.

CDR3 length equals 16 residues. V was shortened by 6 bases and J by 8 bases, with 25 bases between the two germline ends. The germline CDR1 and CDR2 sequences are ENHRY and SYGVKD. Of note for this clone: The antigen is unknown.

Each donor was nominally healthy when sampled (though unrecorded immune exposures were likely). Vbeta (60) and Jbeta (13) primers were used in the PCR. The table came from immunoSEQ multiplex PCR; TCRdb's copy has only in-frame clones and leaves some out. The table shows fewer than 200,000 clones, with about 71% occurring only once. The J gene is TRBJ1-2, the V gene TRBV10-3; D ambiguous. This sequence originates from a woman aged 25-40 years in good health and CMV-seronegative. Sample: PBMCs. In DNA form, the CDR3 reads TGTGCCATCAGCGAGCCAGGATATCTGCCCCGCTTCGGCTACACCTTC. Encoded protein: CAISEPGYLPRFGYTF.